This T cell receptor (beta chain) was documented in a study of CD8 T cells in Susac syndrome. Random hexamers primed reverse transcription of about 0.45 to 1 ug RNA. MiXCR, applied by TCRdb to the immunoSEQ multiplex PCR reads, yields one record per CDR3 protein. This table has some 400,000 distinct CDR3 sequences, 85% to 90% appearing once. From germline, CDR1 is SEHNR and CDR2 FQNEAQ (reference sequence). The CDR3 sequence is 16 residues long. The V gene lost 0 bases and the J gene lost 0 bases, with 11 bases spanning the gap. This clonotype originated in a human donor with multiple sclerosis. Sequencing was carried out using CD8+ T cells from PBMCs. The J gene is TRBJ1-1, the V gene TRBV7-9; TRBD1 might be the D (5 bases). CDR3: CASSLAGPHMNTEAFF. The CDR3 DNA is TGTGCCAGCAGCTTAGCGGGACCCCATATGAACACTGAAGCTTTCTTT.